What follows are 3 T cell receptor beta chains derived from one specimen sequenced in a study of blood T cell repertoires in COVID-19 (dated by TCRdb to the early 2020s). The library was generated by the immunoSEQ multiplex PCR assay. This immuneACCESS table, as held by TCRdb, lists in-frame sequences with V and J called but not all clones. Of the missing ones, under half trace to an unresolved V gene in checked studies; the others have no known cause. In this sample the table shows approximately 330,000 clones, 80% to 90% of which occur a single time. The ten largest clones capture approximately 4.6% of the sample. The sequencing input was PBMCs or T cells enriched from blood (not recorded which). The receptors derive from a woman aged 40 to 49 with acute COVID-19.

This chain uses TRBV6-5 with TRBJ2-1, with D possibly TRBD2 on 5 matching bases. Germline V lookup: CDR1 MNHEY, CDR2 SVGAGI. Trimming took off 5 bases at V and 0 bases at J, with 11 bases between the two ends. The CDR3 runs to 15 residues. The CDR3 reads CASSRADHSYNEQFF. The DNA of the CDR3 is TGTGCCAGCAGTCGAGCGGACCACTCCTACAATGAGCAGTTCTTC.

The chain uses TRBV7-2 and TRBJ1-5; no definite D call. V shed 5 bases and J shed 0 bases, with 8 bases lying between them. The CDR3 is made up of 14 amino acids. CDR1 is SGHTA and CDR2 is FQGNSA in the germline V gene. This chain's CDR3 is CASSPDTSNQPQHF. DNA for the CDR3: TGTGCCAGCAGCCCTGACACTAGCAATCAGCCCCAGCATTTT.

Concerning this clone itself: Other DNA sequences in this sample translate to the same CDR3. J is TRBJ1-1 and V is TRBV6-5; D uncertain. V lost 0 bases to trimming and J lost 1 base, with 6 bases between them. The CDR3 totals 14 residues. CDR1 is MNHEY and CDR2 is SVGAGI in the germline V gene. CDR3 sequence (DNA): TGTGCCAGCAGTTACTCAGCGGGGAACACTGAAGCTTTCTTT. Residues: CASSYSAGNTEAFF.